This TCR beta chain was sequenced in a study of OX40 agonist ivuxolimab in advanced cancers. Study overall: Ivuxolimab doses were 0.01, 0.1, 0.3, 1.5, 3 or 10 mg/kg every 2 weeks. Partial responses were achieved by three patients, of whom one had hepatocellular carcinoma and two had cutaneous melanoma. Overall study findings and caveats: Partial responders at 0.1-3.0 mg/kg showed near-lowest clonal expansion.

To note about this clone: Its specificity is not known.

Measured with immunoSEQ multiplex PCR; TCRdb has only the in-frame clones, and not every one. The table has approximately 67,000 clones, approximately 85% seen once. This CDR3 is built from 15 residues. Germline trimming cut 5 bases from V and 4 bases from J; bases unmatched to any gene: 7. CDR1 SEHNR and CDR2 FQNEAQ come from the germline V gene (reference sequence). The clonotype comes from an adult with an advanced solid tumor such as melanoma, head and neck, liver or kidney cancer. The J gene is TRBJ2-7, the V gene TRBV7-9; 11 nucleotides align to TRBD2. The source was CD4+ or CD8+ T cells sorted from blood, collected in a trial of the OX40 agonist ivuxolimab. Here the CDR3 reads CASSAGTSGFYEQYF. CDR3 nucleotide sequence: TGTGCCAGCAGCGCCGGGACTAGCGGTTTTTACGAGCAGTACTTC.